This T cell receptor beta chain was captured by sequencing in a study of blood T cell repertoires in COVID-19. This CDR3 is built from 15 residues. CDR1 MDHEN and CDR2 SYDVKM come from the germline V gene. V trimming: 5 bases; J trimming: 3 bases; junction bases outside the gene matches: 3. Study processing details: Amplification from reference gene primers served as the basis for estimated nucleated cell counts. Sequencing used immunoSEQ multiplex PCR; TCRdb keeps in-frame clones, though not all of them. V and J calls and clone size come straight from that table; D and trimming were deduced from the DNA. The table lists 200,000 to 300,000 clones, nearly 85% of them singletons.

The chain has TRBV28 and TRBJ2-7; 14 nucleotides align to TRBD2. The TCR comes from a human donor in a cohort sampled during active COVID-19. The sequenced sample was peripheral blood. The CDR3 here is CASSPGLAGVYEQYF. CDR3 in DNA: TGTGCCAGCAGTCCGGGACTAGCGGGAGTCTACGAGCAGTACTTC.